Listed here are 17 T cell receptor beta chains from one sample, sequenced in a study of blood T cell repertoires in COVID-19. Sequencing was performed with immunoSEQ multiplex PCR; in TCRdb, only in-frame clones are kept and a portion is missing. The sample holds under 300,000 clones; 70% to 90% are singletons and the top ten take around 0.98%. Material: peripheral blood. The receptor set was obtained from a woman between 35 and 50 years old who had recovered from COVID-19.

The chain is built from TRBV2 and TRBJ1-5, with D maybe TRBD1 (6 bases). V was trimmed by 8 bases and J by 0 bases, leaving 11 bases between them. The germline CDR1 and CDR2 sequences are SNHLY and FYNNEI. This CDR3 comprises 14 residues. Written as DNA, the CDR3 is TGTGCCAGCGGGACAAAATATAGCAATCAGCCCCAGCATTTT. This sequence encodes CASGTKYSNQPQHF.

This clone has more than one count but fewer than ten. V usage is TRBV4-3 and J usage is TRBJ1-1; 7 nucleotides match TRBD1. J was trimmed by 5 bases and V by 3 bases; bases with no gene match: 9. The germline V gene encodes CDR1 LGHNA and CDR2 YSLEER. The CDR3 runs to 15 residues. CDR3 in DNA: TGCGCCAGCAGCCAGGCGACAGGGTGGGGGACTGAAGCTTTCTTT. Translation gives CASSQATGWGTEAFF.

The chain carries TRBV12-3 or TRBV12-4 and TRBJ2-3; no reliable D call. The CDR3 runs to 13 residues. The germline V and J ends were trimmed by 7 bases and 1 base, with 9 bases remaining between them. As DNA, the CDR3 is TGTGCCAGCACTGGCCCCCGCACAGATACGCAGTATTTT. Encoded protein: CASTGPRTDTQYF.

The V gene is TRBV10-3, the J gene TRBJ2-7, with TRBD2 identical over 7 bases. The CDR3 has 13 residues. CDR1 is ENHRY, CDR2 SYGVKD, per germline. Trimming removed 11 bases from V and 2 bases from J; junction bases left unmatched: 9. DNA for the CDR3: TGTGCCGCCTGGGAGGGCGGGACCTACGAGCAGTACTTC. As protein: CAAWEGGTYEQYF.

V gene TRBV4-2 combines with J gene TRBJ1-6, with 7 nucleotides matching TRBD1. The J segment lost 4 bases and the V segment lost 3 bases, leaving 9 bases of the junction unmatched. Germline V gene data show CDR1 as LGHNA and CDR2 as YNFKEQ. The length of the CDR3 is 17 residues. The CDR3, as DNA: TGTGCCAGCAGCCACAGCCCACAGGGGTCGTATAATTCACCCCTCCACTTT. Translated, it gives CASSHSPQGSYNSPLHF.

The chain couples TRBV6-5 to TRBJ2-1; 11 nucleotides line up with TRBD2. With V trimmed by 6 bases and J by 14 bases, 9 bases remained unmatched. The CDR3 length is 13 residues. Germline-derived CDR1 and CDR2 are MNHEY and SVGAGI. The CDR3 nucleotides are TGTGCCAGCAGCCGGACTAGCGGGCCCGGGAAGTTCTTC. It yields the protein CASSRTSGPGKFF.

In nucleotides, the CDR3 is TGTGCCTGGAGTGTATCCGTCTTTGAGCAGTTCTTC. Translated, it gives CAWSVSVFEQFF. The V call is TRBV30, the J call TRBJ2-1; the D is unclear. Germline V gives CDR1 GTSNPN, CDR2 SVGIG (reference sequence). V was pared by 0 bases and J by 9 bases, with 9 bases between. The CDR3 covers 12 residues.

CDR3 sequence (DNA): TGTGCCAGCAGCCCCCGGACTAGCGGCTACAATGAGCAGTTCTTC. Its translation is CASSPRTSGYNEQFF. The gene calls are TRBV11-2 and TRBJ2-1, with 10 bases that match TRBD2. This CDR3 contains 15 residues. Germline CDR1 is SGHAT and CDR2 is FQNNGV. V lost 5 bases and J lost 3; bases outside the gene matches: 4. Full variable domain (rest looked up from reference TRBV11-2 and TRBJ2-1): EAGVAQSPRYKIIEKRQSVAFWCNPISGHATLYWYQQILGQGPKLLIQFQNNGVVDDSQLPKDRFSAERLKGVDSTLKIQPAKLEDSAVYLCASSPRTSGYNEQFFGPGTRLTVL.

This chain joins TRBV30 and TRBJ2-7, with TRBD2 matching over 13 bases. Germline CDR1 is GTSNPN and CDR2 is SVGIG (reference sequence). CDR3 length equals 14 residues. The trim removed 5 bases at V and 2 bases at J, leaving 3 bases unmatched. CDR3 sequence reads: CAWAGTSGTYEQYV. The CDR3 nucleotides read TGTGCCTGGGCCGGGACTAGCGGGACCTACGAGCAGTACGTC.

The chain couples TRBV5-6 to TRBJ2-4; D is unclear. With 0 bases removed from V and 3 bases from J, the gap between germline ends came to 7 bases. There are 14 residues in the CDR3. CDR1 SGHDT and CDR2 YYEEEE come from the germline V gene. This CDR3 is CASSLVSSKNIQYF. The DNA of the CDR3 is TGTGCCAGCAGCTTGGTGTCTAGCAAAAACATTCAGTACTTC.

The rearrangement joins TRBV7-2 to TRBJ1-5; 7 nucleotides line up with TRBD1. The CDR3 is 17 amino acids. CDR1 is SGHTA and CDR2 is FQGNSA in the germline V gene. V trimming: 5 bases; J trimming: 4 bases; junction bases outside the gene matches: 14. CDR3 sequence reads: CASSTRTGVEGNQPQHF. The CDR3, as DNA: TGTGCCAGCAGCACCCGAACAGGGGTCGAGGGGAATCAGCCCCAGCATTTT.

The chain is built from TRBV29-1 and TRBJ2-2, with a tentative D call TRBD1 (6 bases). CDR1 is SQVTM, CDR2 ANQGSEA, per germline. CDR3 length: 15 residues. The V end lost 3 bases, the J end lost 2 bases, and 13 bases lay between the germline ends. CDR3 in DNA: TGCAGCGTTGAGGCGGGCAGGGGTAACACCGGGGAGCTGTTTTTT. Protein sequence: CSVEAGRGNTGELFF.

The chain employs TRBV5-4 and TRBJ1-6; D is possibly TRBD1 (5 bases). This CDR3 region has 16 residues. Germline lookup yields CDR1 SGHNT and CDR2 YYREEE (reference sequence). The V gene lost 2 bases and the J gene lost 10 bases, with 19 bases spanning the gap. The CDR3 bases are TGTGCCAGCAGCTTTGACCAAGTGGACATTGGCTCACCCCTCCACTTT. The encoded protein is CASSFDQVDIGSPLHF. Complete variable domain (other parts from reference TRBV5-4 and TRBJ1-6): ETGVTQSPTHLIKTRGQQVTLRCSSQSGHNTVSWYQQALGQGPQFIFQYYREEENGRGNFPPRFSGLQFPNYSSELNVNALELDDSALYLCASSFDQVDIGSPLHFGNGTRLTVT.

The rearrangement links TRBV10-3 to TRBJ2-6, with 8 bases fitting TRBD1. V trimming: 6 bases; J trimming: 4 bases; junction bases outside the gene matches: 8. Germline V gene lookup returns CDR1 ENHRY and CDR2 SYGVKD. There are 16 residues in the CDR3. CDR3 region: CAIRHGQGPGANVLTF. The CDR3 coding sequence is TGTGCCATCAGACATGGACAGGGTCCCGGGGCCAACGTCCTGACTTTC.

The rearrangement joins TRBV29-1 to TRBJ1-5; the D gene is possibly TRBD1 (5 bases). The germline V and J ends were trimmed by 4 bases and 7 bases, with 11 bases remaining between them. CDR1 and CDR2 (germline): SQVTM, ANQGSEA. This CDR3 spans 12 amino acids. The CDR3 DNA is TGCAGCGTTGGGGACTACTGGCAGCCCCAGCATTTT. Its translation is CSVGDYWQPQHF.

This chain uses TRBV20-1 with TRBJ2-2, with 7 bases fitting TRBD2. Per germline, CDR1 DFQATT and CDR2 SNEGSKA (reference sequence). Germline trimming cut 3 bases from V and 2 bases from J; bases unmatched to any gene: 6. This CDR3 comprises 15 residues. CDR3 nucleotides: TGCAGTGCTAGTCCTAGCGGATTCAACACCGGGGAGCTGTTTTTT. Protein sequence: CSASPSGFNTGELFF.

CDR3 DNA: TGTGCCAGCAGCCAGACGGGGACAGGGTTGTTCTACGAGCAGTACTTC. Translated, it gives CASSQTGTGLFYEQYF. J is TRBJ2-7 and V is TRBV6-2 or TRBV6-3; 9 bases are a match to TRBD1. V was clipped by 6 bases and J by 3 bases; unmatched bases: 12. The CDR3 is made up of 16 amino acids. Germline V gene data show CDR1 as MNHEY and CDR2 as SVGEGT.